This T cell receptor beta chain is from a study of OX40 agonist ivuxolimab in advanced cancers. Background on the study: Patients were treated with ivuxolimab, an agonistic anti-OX40 (CD134) antibody.

Note on this clone: Its antigen is unknown.

Study-level findings and limits: On average, a greater number of expanded clones characterised CD8+ T cells relative to CD4+.

Patients were ineligible given autoimmune disease history or systemic immunosuppression. Assay: immunoSEQ multiplex PCR; the TCRdb copy retains only in-frame clones and omits some. The top ten clones hold about 2.5% of a sample with 70,000 or so clones, approximately 90% of them seen once. The sequence came from an adult with an advanced solid tumor such as melanoma, head and neck, liver or kidney cancer. The sample here was CD4+ or CD8+ T cells sorted from blood, taken in a trial of the OX40 agonist ivuxolimab.

This chain's CDR3 is CASSHLSGANVLTF. The DNA of the CDR3 is TGTGCCAGCAGCCACCTATCTGGGGCCAACGTCCTGACTTTC. V usage is TRBV14 and J usage is TRBJ2-6; no clear D gene. This CDR3 has 14 amino acids. Trimming took off 3 bases at V and 1 base at J, with 4 bases between the two ends. Germline CDR1 SGHDN, CDR2 FVKESK.